Listed below are T cell receptor beta chains from one sample, sequenced in a study of blood T cells in healthy people across ages. Using its own MiXCR run on the 5' RACE reads, TCRdb lists one record per CDR3 protein. This table holds about 970,000 distinct CDR3 sequences, about 53% found once. Sample: blood. The receptor source for this set is a woman in her sixties or seventies in good health. Each CDR3 is given with its conserved first and last residue. Each record gives: D gene, V gene, CDR3 protein. A D gene is named only where the DNA matches it firmly.

D gene: TRBD2
V gene: TRBV3-1
CDR3 protein: CASSQGLAEQFF

D gene: TRBD1
V gene: TRBV10-2
CDR3 protein: CASNRDRNEAFF

D gene: NA
V gene: TRBV16
CDR3 protein: CASSQASGIGGYTF

D gene: TRBD2
V gene: TRBV27
CDR3 protein: CASSLSLAGTPNTQYF

D gene: TRBD2
V gene: TRBV14
CDR3 protein: CASSQELAGASTDTQYF

D gene: NA
V gene: TRBV5-6
CDR3 protein: CASSLVENSYEQYF

D gene: NA
V gene: TRBV7-2
CDR3 protein: CASSLEGTFEQYF

D gene: NA
V gene: TRBV10-3
CDR3 protein: CAISESRLGTGEQYF

D gene: NA
V gene: TRBV14
CDR3 protein: CASSQERTSYNEQYF

D gene: NA
V gene: TRBV2
CDR3 protein: CASRVYSGGETQYF

D gene: TRBD2
V gene: TRBV3-1
CDR3 protein: CASSQGLAGGSADTQYF

D gene: TRBD1
V gene: TRBV28
CDR3 protein: CASTKGQGAYEQYF

D gene: TRBD1
V gene: TRBV12-3/TRBV12-4
CDR3 protein: CASSRDRVIEQYF

D gene: TRBD1
V gene: TRBV12-3/TRBV12-4
CDR3 protein: CASGLRQGQRAGYTF